This T cell receptor beta chain appears in the sequencing data of a study of early stage breast cancer tumors. Study-wide context: Of approximately 16 invasive breast tumors, about twelve were hormone receptor-positive, HER2-negative. Among about twelve ER+/PR+/HER2- tumors, eight were ductal, four lobular.

Study-wide results and caveats: Most shared enriched TCRB sequences were commonly generated ones.

Each sample had two DNA replicates, approximately 0.49 ug blood or roughly 1.4 ug tissue. Produced via immunoSEQ multiplex PCR; TCRdb's table is partial and in-frame only. Seen here are a few thousand clones, 55% to 75% observed once, and the top ten hold approximately 15%. The CDR3 extends over 13 amino acids. Germline-derived CDR1 and CDR2 are SGHTA and FQGNSA. Trimming stripped 0 bases from V and 9 bases from J, with 9 bases between. With regard to this clone: Its antigen is unidentified.

The source is a person aged 60 to 70 with breast cancer. The V and J genes are TRBV7-2 and TRBJ2-1; D remains unclear. Specimen: breast tumor tissue. For the CDR3, the DNA is TGTGCCAGCAGCTTAGCGAAAGTAAGTGAGCAGTTCTTC. Protein product: CASSLAKVSEQFF.